This T cell receptor (beta chain) was identified in a study of molecular identifiers for immune sequencing clone quantification (dated by TCRdb to the late 2010s). For the study in its entirety: For a replicate experiment, RNA from approximately 20,000 or 100,000 naive CD8 T cells was divided into five aliquots, and four of the five aliquots were sequenced. This methods study benchmarked molecular-identifier clustering-based TCR repertoire sequencing (MIDCIRS) and TCR RNA copy counting, using CD8 T cells to do so.

Libraries of naive CD8 T cells were built from anywhere between about 18,000 and 1,000,000 sorted cells, with 10%, 30% or 50% of the purified RNA used. On a BD FACSAria II, naive CD8 T cells were FACS-sorted as CD8+CD4-CCR7+CD45RA+ and collected into RLT Plus buffer. To test detection sensitivity, Jurkat RNA equal to 10 or so TCR copies was added to samples of roughly 18,000-1,100,000 naive CD8 T cells. Enrichment of CD8 T cells was done with RosetteSep CD8+ T Cell Enrichment Cocktail plus Ficoll-Paque, and ACK red cell lysis came afterward. Many counts were recorded for this clonotype. The specificity of this receptor is unknown. The sample holds no much larger clone one base away, and base qualities are not on file. Receptors were amplified or captured by PCR. Instrument on record: Illumina HiSeq 4000. Preparation of bulk TCR libraries followed a previously described approach, with the TCR primers listed in Table S5. The Qiagen AllPrep DNA/RNA kit was used to purify total RNA. Before analysis, reads from multiple sequencing runs of one library were combined. Processing in the source paper ran as follows. Reads were retained only if their TCR constant sequence matched exactly, and those retained reads were trimmed to 150 nt and grouped according to their 12-nt molecular barcodes. Reads within each barcode group were sub-clustered using a 15% Levenshtein threshold, and quality-weighted consensus sequences were constructed for each RNA molecule. Non-functional sequences were excluded, and lower-count sequences lying one edit away from another sequence were also excluded. Based on fitting two negative binomial distributions, any barcode sub-cluster with under 20% of the maximum read count was discarded. TCRdb reanalyzed the raw reads on its own, using fastp at Q25 for trimming and MiXCR for clone calling, and kept in-frame beta chains. Rows with one shared CDR3 protein collapse into an entry with the most common genes and DNA. TCRdb, not the original authors, processed these V and J calls. The sample table lists hundreds of thousands of distinct CDR3 sequences, 20% of them with a count of one. The ten largest clonotypes hold 0.85% to 0.9% of the sample.

V sheds 5 bases and J sheds 5 bases, leaving 9 bases between their ends. Measured from the cysteine to the phenylalanine, the CDR3 is 12 residues long. Just the 36-base CDR3 DNA is kept, in frame starting at base 1. CDR1 MNHEY and CDR2 SVGAGI were looked up in the germline V gene. Broader findings and caveats from the paper: In CMV-specific effector cells, clones with more than 20 RNA copies contained over 98% of molecules, whereas in naive cells such clones contained under 1% of molecules. A single cell's worth of spiked-in Jurkat TCR RNA was reported detectable even among around 1 million naive CD8 T cells. When barcode sub-clustering was left out, chimeric consensus sequences inflated TCR diversity, with chimeras reaching as high as 47%. Highly expanded clone sizes could be underestimated if identical TCR molecules share a barcode. The naive libraries included spiked-in Jurkat TCR RNA (10 copies' worth), and this Jurkat TCR RNA is not part of the donor repertoire. Modeling gave about 3 recovered TCR RNA copies per cell versus 8 to 10 by digital PCR, implying around 31% capture efficiency.

The V and J genes are TRBV6-5 and TRBJ1-1, with a tentative D gene TRBD1 over 5 matching bases. This clonotype originated in a human donor in good health. Some libraries in this study had Jurkat cell RNA spiked in. Sequencing input: naive CD8+ T cells from blood, with Jurkat cell RNA spiked in. The label giving this sample's cell subset or site can be read as: FACS-sorted CD8+CD4-CCR7+CD45RA+ naive T cells. The DNA sequence is TGTGCCAGCAGTCCTGACAGTACTGAAGCTTTCTTT. Its coded protein is CASSPDSTEAFF.